The clone carrying this TCR beta chain was recorded at least ten times. The V gene's germline CDR1 is KGHSH and CDR2 LQKENI. The CDR3 spans 14 residues. The germline V and J ends were trimmed by 5 bases and 0 bases, with 8 bases remaining between them. These data originate in a study of T-cell reconstitution after alpha-beta-depleted transplantation in children. A library of TCRbeta sequences, prepared with unique molecular identifiers, was generated. In TCRdb, the PCR reads were re-called with MiXCR into one record per CDR3 protein. Seen here are about 980,000 distinct CDR3 sequences, 25% to 30% observed once, and the top ten hold under 30%.

Sample: PBMCs, mostly from graft donor cells, taken 360 days after TCRalphabeta/CD19-depleted stem cell transplant. The J gene is TRBJ1-3, the V gene TRBV18; no definite D call. This TCR derives from a boy under two years old who had a stem cell transplant for SCID, so the T cells may come from the graft donor. The CDR3 DNA reads as TGTGCCAGCTCATTCTGGAACTCTGGAAACACCATATATTTT. Protein product: CASSFWNSGNTIYF.